This is a list of T cell receptor beta chains from one sample in a study of early T cells in non-severe SARS-CoV-2 infection. TCRdb fed the 5' RACE reads into MiXCR, producing one record per CDR3 protein. There are roughly 63,000 distinct CDR3 sequences in the sample; approximately 13% occur only once, and over 3% lies in the top ten. Sequencing was performed on whole blood. These receptors were collected from an adult who was a healthcare worker with PCR-confirmed SARS-CoV-2 infection or an uninfected control (not recorded which). Both conserved end residues are part of each CDR3.

15	TRBV3-1	TRBJ2-7	CASSQDPRRVDEQYF
15	TRBV27	TRBJ2-6	CASSRDRLGANVLTF
15	TRBV28	TRBJ2-7	CASSGIDRLSYEQYF
15	TRBV4-2	TRBJ2-3	CASSPLERDADTQYF
13	TRBV7-2	TRBJ2-1	CASSLAQSREQFF
16	TRBV7-9	TRBJ1-6	CASSLILAVYNSPLHF
15	TRBV4-2	TRBJ2-5	CASSQGGPGGRTQYF
14	TRBV29-1	TRBJ2-3	CSASKPGPQDTQYF
12	TRBV27	TRBJ2-7	CASSHLGDEQYF
15	TRBV5-5	TRBJ2-1	CASSPPGAAYNEQFF
13	TRBV9	TRBJ1-1	CASSPQVFPEAFF
16	TRBV9	TRBJ2-2	CASSQTSGSYTGELFF
15	TRBV2	TRBJ2-3	CASSLKRDWTDTQYF
16	TRBV20-1	TRBJ2-5	CSALQRGQGVVETQYF
14	TRBV11-2	TRBJ2-7	CASSLGARAGEQYF
15	TRBV7-2	TRBJ2-2	CASSPQRGGNGELFF
15	TRBV7-2	TRBJ2-6	CASSLGGAGANVLTF
14	TRBV7-3	TRBJ2-7	CASSMGLTSYEQYF
13	TRBV9	TRBJ2-1	CASSETELHEQFF
17	TRBV7-8	TRBJ2-3	CASSLAGASGFTDTQYF
17	TRBV23-1	TRBJ1-1	CASSLRDRDPPGTEAFF
15	TRBV4-2	TRBJ2-7	CASSPNSGSSYEQYF